There are a few counts of the clone carrying this T cell receptor beta chain. TCRdb analysed the 5' RACE reads with MiXCR anew, one entry per CDR3 protein. The data hold 640,000 or so distinct CDR3 sequences, with approximately 6% observed a single time. This entry belongs to a study of identical twins. Trimming removed 3 bases from V and 6 bases from J, with 6 bases in between. The CDR3 is 11 amino acids. CDR1 MNHNS and CDR2 SASEGT come from the germline V gene. The V gene is TRBV6-1, the J gene TRBJ2-7; no reliable D call. The receptor comes from a man younger than 35 in good health. Sequencing input: naive T cells sorted from blood. The CDR3 DNA sequence: TGTGCCAGCAGTGACCTTATCGAGCAGTACTTC. It translates to CASSDLIEQYF.